This T cell receptor beta chain is drawn from a study of chemoradiotherapy in HPV16-positive cancers. Study as a whole: Functional T-cell assays on a couple of HPV16-positive patients' cells defined candidate HPV-specific clones and common TCR motifs. General study points: Functional assays defining HPV-specific T cells used only a couple of HPV16-positive patients. During treatment, candidate HPV-specific clones and E7-related motifs expanded in tumor.

Clones were sequenced by immunoSEQ multiplex PCR, and TCRdb holds only the in-frame ones, with some missing. The repertoire holds 30,000 to 40,000 clones, with 80% as singletons. Germline CDR1 and CDR2: SGHVS and FQNEAQ. This CDR3 is built from 11 residues. With 7 bases removed from V and 5 bases from J, the gap between germline ends came to 8 bases. This clone was observed a handful of times. What it recognizes is unknown. The TCR comes from a human donor with HPV-associated anogenital cancer. The gene calls are TRBV7-8 and TRBJ2-5; D is possibly TRBD1 or TRBD2 (5 bases each). The sequencing used blood, collected from a patient who underwent chemoradiotherapy. The CDR3 DNA reads as TGTGCCAGCACCGAGGGGGAGACCCAGTACTTC. This gives the protein CASTEGETQYF.